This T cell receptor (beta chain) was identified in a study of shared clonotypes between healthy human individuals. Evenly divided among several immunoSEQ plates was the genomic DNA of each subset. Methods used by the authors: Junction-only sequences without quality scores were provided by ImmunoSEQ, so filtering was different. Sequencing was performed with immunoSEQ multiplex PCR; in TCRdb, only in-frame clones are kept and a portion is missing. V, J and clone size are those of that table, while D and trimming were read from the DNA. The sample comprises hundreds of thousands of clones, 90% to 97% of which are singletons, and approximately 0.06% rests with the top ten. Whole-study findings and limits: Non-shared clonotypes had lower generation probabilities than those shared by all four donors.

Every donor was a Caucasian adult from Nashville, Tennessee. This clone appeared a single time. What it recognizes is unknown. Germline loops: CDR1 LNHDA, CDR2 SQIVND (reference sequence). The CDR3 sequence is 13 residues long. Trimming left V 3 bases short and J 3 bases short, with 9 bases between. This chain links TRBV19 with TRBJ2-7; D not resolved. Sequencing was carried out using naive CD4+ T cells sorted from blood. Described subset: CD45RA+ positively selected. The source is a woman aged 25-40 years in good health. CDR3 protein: CASSMSENYEQYF. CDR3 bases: TGTGCCAGTAGTATGTCCGAAAACTACGAGCAGTACTTC.